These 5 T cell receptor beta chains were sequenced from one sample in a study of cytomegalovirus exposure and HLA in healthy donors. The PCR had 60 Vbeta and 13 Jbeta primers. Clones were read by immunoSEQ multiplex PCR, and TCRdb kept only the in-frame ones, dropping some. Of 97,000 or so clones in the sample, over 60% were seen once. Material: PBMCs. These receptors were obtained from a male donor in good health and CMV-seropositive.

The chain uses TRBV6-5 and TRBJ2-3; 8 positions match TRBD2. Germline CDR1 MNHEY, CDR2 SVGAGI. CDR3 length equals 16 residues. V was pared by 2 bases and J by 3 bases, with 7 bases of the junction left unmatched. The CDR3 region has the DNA TGTGCCAGCAGTTACGGGCCGGGAGGGCCGACAGATACGCAGTATTTT. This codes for CASSYGPGGPTDTQYF.

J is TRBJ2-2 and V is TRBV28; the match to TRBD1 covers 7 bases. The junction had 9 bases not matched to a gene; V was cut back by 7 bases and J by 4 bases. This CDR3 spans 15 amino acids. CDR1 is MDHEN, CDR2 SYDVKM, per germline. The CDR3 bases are TGTGCCAGCACGGAAGGGGGCGCCGGCACCGGGGAGCTGTTTTTT. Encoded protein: CASTEGGAGTGELFF.

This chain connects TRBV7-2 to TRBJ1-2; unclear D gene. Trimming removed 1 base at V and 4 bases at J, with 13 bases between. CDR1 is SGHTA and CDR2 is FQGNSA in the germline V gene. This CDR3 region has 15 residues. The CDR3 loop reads CASSLDYTRSYGYTF. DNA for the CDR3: TGTGCCAGCAGCTTAGACTATACAAGGAGCTATGGCTACACCTTC.

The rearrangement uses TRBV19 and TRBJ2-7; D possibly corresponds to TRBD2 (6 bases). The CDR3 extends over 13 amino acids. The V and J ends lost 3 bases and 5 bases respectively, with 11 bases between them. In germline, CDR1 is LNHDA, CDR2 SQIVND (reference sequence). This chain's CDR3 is CASSMSSGNEQYF. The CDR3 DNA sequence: TGTGCCAGTAGTATGAGTAGCGGAAACGAGCAGTACTTC.

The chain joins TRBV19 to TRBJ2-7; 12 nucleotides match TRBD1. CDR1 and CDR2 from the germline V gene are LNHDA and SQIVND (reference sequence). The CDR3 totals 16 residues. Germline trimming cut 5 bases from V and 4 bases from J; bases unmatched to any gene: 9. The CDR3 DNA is TGTGCCAGTAGTCTCAACCCGGGACAGGGGGCTTACGAGCAGTACTTC. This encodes CASSLNPGQGAYEQYF.